These T cell receptor beta chains were read from a single sample in a study of Ad26.COV2.S vaccination and SARS-CoV-2 variants. The assay was immunoSEQ multiplex PCR, and TCRdb's table has in-frame clones only and misses some. Of about 350,000 clones in the sample, about 89% were seen once. Sequenced material: peripheral blood, taken in a trial of Ad26.COV2.S vaccine versus placebo. Receptors originate from a person between 18 and 60 years old who received the Ad26.COV2.S COVID-19 vaccine or a placebo. The CDR3 runs from the conserved cysteine through the conserved F or W. A D gene is named only where the DNA matches it firmly. Clone size appears in some rows only: once, few, many, or a class for an expanded clone.

clone_size | j_call | v_call | d_call | cdr3_aa | cdr3_nt
NA | TRBJ1-4 | TRBV7-9 | NA | CASSLGGTAVGEKLFF | TGTGCCAGCAGCTTAGGGGGGACGGCTGTCGGTGAAAAACTGTTTTTT
NA | TRBJ1-4 | TRBV4-3 | NA | CASSQDSGPSNEKLFF | TGCGCCAGCAGCCAAGATTCGGGACCTTCTAATGAAAAACTGTTTTTT
NA | TRBJ2-7 | TRBV5-8 | TRBD1 | CASSLDRAPYEQYF | TGTGCCAGCAGCCTGGACAGGGCCCCCTACGAGCAGTACTTC
NA | TRBJ2-7 | TRBV19 | NA | CASSLGGRRGISSYEQYF | TGTGCCAGTAGTCTAGGAGGACGGCGAGGAATTTCCTCCTACGAGCAGTACTTC
NA | TRBJ1-2 | TRBV7-9 | TRBD1 | CASSFNVGTGDDYGYTF | TGTGCCAGCAGCTTTAATGTGGGGACAGGGGACGACTATGGCTACACCTTC
NA | TRBJ2-1 | TRBV6-5 | NA | CASSYSSEQFF | TGTGCCAGCAGTTACTCGTCCGAGCAGTTCTTC
NA | TRBJ2-1 | TRBV19 | NA | CASSGYRDEEYNEQFF | TGTGCCAGTAGTGGGTACCGGGACGAGGAATACAATGAGCAGTTCTTC
NA | TRBJ2-3 | TRBV19 | TRBD2 | CASSSSSGDTDTQYF | TGTGCCAGTAGTAGTTCTAGCGGGGACACAGATACGCAGTATTTT
NA | TRBJ2-3 | TRBV4-2 | TRBD2 | CASSPSSSGGRTDTQYF | TGTGCCAGCAGCCCTTCTTCTAGCGGGGGCCGCACAGATACGCAGTATTTT
NA | TRBJ2-7 | TRBV7-2 | TRBD1 | CASTYDRGREQYF | TGTGCCAGCACCTACGACAGGGGTCGCGAGCAGTACTTC
NA | TRBJ2-2 | TRBV7-8 | NA | CASSLDYRDWELFF | TGTGCCAGCAGCTTAGATTACCGGGACTGGGAGCTGTTTTTT
NA | TRBJ1-4 | TRBV5-4 | TRBD1 | CASSLGGQGPNEKLFF | TGTGCCAGCAGCTTGGGGGGACAGGGGCCTAATGAAAAACTGTTTTTT
NA | TRBJ1-4 | TRBV29-1 | NA | CSGRPGTNEKLFF | TGCAGCGGAAGACCCGGTACGAATGAAAAACTGTTTTTT
NA | TRBJ1-6 | TRBV12-3/TRBV12-4 | NA | CASSVVRDSPLHF | TGTGCCAGCAGTGTAGTCAGGGATTCACCCCTCCACTTT
NA | TRBJ2-4 | TRBV12-5 | NA | CASGLVLRGVADQRGLAKNIQYF | TGTGCTAGTGGTTTGGTACTCAGGGGGGTAGCGGATCAGAGGGGCCTAGCCAAAAACATTCAGTACTTC
NA | TRBJ2-3 | TRBV28 | NA | CASTEEGAGTDTQYF | TGTGCCAGCACCGAGGAGGGCGCGGGCACAGATACGCAGTATTTT
NA | TRBJ1-1 | TRBV29-1 | NA | CSVGVYGGNEAFF | TGCAGCGTTGGCGTATACGGGGGCAATGAAGCTTTCTTT
NA | TRBJ2-7 | TRBV24-1 | TRBD1 | CATSDTHRDRGEQYF | TGTGCCACCAGTGATACCCACCGGGACAGGGGTGAGCAGTACTTC
NA | TRBJ2-3 | TRBV9 | NA | CASSPDWDTQYF | TGTGCCAGCAGCCCTGACTGGGATACGCAGTATTTT
NA | TRBJ1-5 | TRBV5-6 | NA | CASSLNRGSGQPQHF | TGTGCCAGCAGCTTGAATCGGGGGAGCGGGCAGCCCCAGCATTTT
NA | TRBJ2-5 | TRBV6-4 | NA | CASSDEVGETQYF | TGTGCCAGCAGTGACGAGGTGGGAGAGACCCAGTACTTC
NA | TRBJ2-1 | TRBV6-4 | NA | CASSDYYNEQFF | TGTGCCAGCAGTGACTACTACAATGAGCAGTTCTTC
NA | TRBJ1-1 | TRBV9 | NA | CASRQDLGNTEAFF | TGTGCCAGCCGGCAGGACCTGGGGAACACTGAAGCTTTCTTT
NA | TRBJ1-2 | TRBV7-2 | NA | CASSFGGENYGYTF | TGTGCCAGCAGCTTCGGCGGGGAAAACTATGGCTACACCTTC
NA | TRBJ1-2 | TRBV15 | NA | CATSHPGVAKDGYTF | TGTGCCACCAGCCACCCAGGGGTAGCAAAAGATGGCTACACCTTC
NA | TRBJ2-3 | TRBV11-3 | NA | CASSRGRRDTQYF | TGTGCCAGCAGCAGGGGACGTCGAGATACGCAGTATTTT
NA | TRBJ1-2 | TRBV28 | TRBD1 | CASSYQGAISYGYTF | TGTGCCAGCAGTTACCAGGGGGCCATTAGCTATGGCTACACCTTC
NA | TRBJ1-1 | TRBV5-6 | TRBD1 | CASSQPLGQGNTEAFF | TGTGCCAGCAGCCAGCCCCTCGGACAGGGTAACACTGAAGCTTTCTTT
NA | TRBJ2-7 | TRBV27 | TRBD1 | CASSPRQGSKPYEQYF | TGTGCCAGCAGTCCTAGACAGGGCTCCAAGCCCTACGAGCAGTACTTC
NA | TRBJ2-7 | TRBV9 | NA | CASSVDVGPPYEQYF | TGTGCCAGCAGCGTAGACGTGGGGCCCCCCTACGAGCAGTACTTC
NA | TRBJ2-3 | TRBV19 | NA | CASSISGVGTDTQYF | TGTGCCAGTAGTATTAGCGGAGTAGGGACAGATACGCAGTATTTT
once | TRBJ1-4 | TRBV18 | NA | CASSQGINEKLFF | TGTGCCAGCTCACAGGGGATTAATGAAAAACTGTTTTTT
NA | TRBJ2-7 | TRBV2 | NA | CASSPRTGPYEQYF | TGTGCCAGCAGTCCGAGAACAGGACCCTACGAGCAGTACTTC
NA | TRBJ1-3 | TRBV5-4 | NA | CASSSIGSGNTIYF | TGTGCCAGCAGCTCGATTGGGTCTGGAAACACCATATATTTT
NA | TRBJ1-4 | TRBV19 | NA | CATGRGRNEKLFF | TGTGCCACCGGCAGAGGCAGAAATGAAAAACTGTTTTTT
NA | TRBJ1-5 | TRBV4-1 | TRBD1 | CASSQGSDRGFNQPQHF | TGCGCCAGCAGCCAAGGCTCGGACAGGGGATTCAATCAGCCCCAGCATTTT
once | TRBJ2-6 | TRBV21-1 | NA | CASTESSGANVLTF | TGTGCCAGCACCGAGAGCTCTGGGGCCAACGTCCTGACTTTC
NA | TRBJ1-1 | TRBV19 | TRBD1 | CASSRVGGSGGSSEAFF | TGTGCCAGTAGTAGAGTAGGTGGGTCAGGGGGATCGTCTGAAGCTTTCTTT
NA | TRBJ2-2 | TRBV5-4 | NA | CASSKWDFANTGELFF | TGTGCCAGCAGCAAATGGGACTTCGCGAACACCGGGGAGCTGTTTTTT
once | TRBJ1-2 | TRBV18 | TRBD1 | CASSPSRTGYGYTF | TGTGCCAGCTCACCATCCAGGACAGGGTATGGCTACACCTTC
NA | TRBJ2-5 | TRBV7-9 | NA | CASSLASLRETQYF | TGTGCCAGCAGCTTAGCCTCACTGCGGGAGACCCAGTACTTC
NA | TRBJ2-3 | TRBV24-1 | TRBD1 | CATSDKAGGKDTQYF | TGTGCCACCAGTGATAAAGCAGGGGGCAAAGATACGCAGTATTTT
NA | TRBJ2-7 | TRBV7-2 | NA | CASSQGRSYEQYF | TGTGCCAGCAGTCAGGGTCGCTCCTACGAGCAGTACTTC
NA | TRBJ2-7 | TRBV28 | TRBD1 | CASSSPRARGLHYEQYF | TGTGCCAGCAGTTCCCCTAGGGCCAGGGGGCTCCACTACGAGCAGTACTTC
NA | TRBJ2-7 | TRBV11-2 | NA | CASSLGPGGPAYEQYF | TGTGCCAGCAGCTTAGGCCCCGGGGGCCCCGCCTACGAGCAGTACTTC